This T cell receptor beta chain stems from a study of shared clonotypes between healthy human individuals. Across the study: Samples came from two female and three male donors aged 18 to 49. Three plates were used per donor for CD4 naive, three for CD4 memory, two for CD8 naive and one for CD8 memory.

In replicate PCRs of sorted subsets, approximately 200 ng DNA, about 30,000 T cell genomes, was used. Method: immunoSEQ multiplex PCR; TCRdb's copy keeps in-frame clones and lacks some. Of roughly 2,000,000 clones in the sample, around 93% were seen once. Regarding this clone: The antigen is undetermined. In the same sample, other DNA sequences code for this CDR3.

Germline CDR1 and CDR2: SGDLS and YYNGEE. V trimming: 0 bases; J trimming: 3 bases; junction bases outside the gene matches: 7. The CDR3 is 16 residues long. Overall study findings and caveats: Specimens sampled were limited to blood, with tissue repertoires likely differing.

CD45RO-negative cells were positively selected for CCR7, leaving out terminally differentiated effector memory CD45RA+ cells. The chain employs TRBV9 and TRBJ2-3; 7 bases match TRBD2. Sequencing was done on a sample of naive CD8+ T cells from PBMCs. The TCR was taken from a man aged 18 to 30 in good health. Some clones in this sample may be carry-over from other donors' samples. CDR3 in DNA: TGTGCCAGCAGCGTAGAGGGCGGGAGTGGGACAGATACGCAGTATTTT. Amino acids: CASSVEGGSGTDTQYF.